Here is one T cell receptor beta chain with its context. As processed by the authors: Counts of nucleated cells, estimated from reference gene primer amplification, were obtained. This table comes from immunoSEQ multiplex PCR, and its TCRdb copy is limited to in-frame clones, with some not included. The V and J calls and clone size are taken from that table; D and trimming were inferred from the DNA. The data show approximately 85,000 clones, about 82% seen once. The record originates from a study of blood T cell repertoires in COVID-19. As for the study in general: Collection of acute and convalescent COVID-19 samples took place in the United States, Italy and Spain.

CDR3 length equals 14 residues. The germline CDR1 and CDR2 sequences are LGHNT and FRNRAP. Trimming stripped 1 base from V and 3 bases from J, with 9 bases between. The material sequenced was peripheral blood. This clonotype was sampled from a woman in her 70s with active or convalescent COVID-19. The V call is TRBV12-5, the J call TRBJ2-5; D is uncertain. The CDR3 reads CASGLGNREETQYF. The CDR3 DNA is TGTGCTAGTGGTTTGGGAAACAGAGAAGAGACCCAGTACTTC. The variable domain in full, with the rest retrieved from reference TRBV12-5 and TRBJ2-5, is DARVTQTPRHKVTEMGQEVTMRCQPILGHNTVFWYRQTMMQGLELLAYFRNRAPLDDSGMPKDRFSAEMPDATLATLKIQPSEPRDSAVYFCASGLGNREETQYFGPGTRLLVL.